Sequencing of this T cell receptor (beta chain) was carried out in a study of vaccination effects on CD4 cells after COVID-19. The germline V and J ends were trimmed by 1 base and 6 bases, with 4 bases remaining between them. The germline V gene has CDR1 LNHDA and CDR2 SQIVND (reference sequence). This CDR3 is 12 amino acids long. The authors isolated CD4+ T cells after around 10 days of culture. According to the study, vaccine recipients showed no prior SARS-CoV-2 infection and negative nucleocapsid antibodies. With regard to this clone: Its antigen is undetermined.

The repertoire was sequenced with immunoSEQ multiplex PCR; TCRdb's copy has only in-frame clones and lacks some. The sample has about 48,000 clones, 67% seen once; the top ten hold approximately 5%. This TCR came from a human donor who received a COVID-19 vaccine. The V and J genes are TRBV19 and TRBJ1-5; D is unclear. The sample was CD4+ T cells from PBMCs cultured without peptide, taken before COVID-19 vaccination. Written as DNA, the CDR3 is TGTGCCAGTAGTATAGGGGCTCAGCCCCAGCATTTT. It is translated as CASSIGAQPQHF. The complete variable domain, with remaining parts taken from reference TRBV19 and TRBJ1-5, reads DGGITQSPKYLFRKEGQNVTLSCEQNLNHDAMYWYRQDPGQGLRLIYYSQIVNDFQKGDIAEGYSVSREKKESFPLTVTSAQKNPTAFYLCASSIGAQPQHFGDGTRLSIL.